This TCR beta chain was captured by sequencing in a study of blood T cells in healthy people across ages. The study, taken as a whole, reports: No one knew whether donors had CMV, which possibly confounded expanded clonotype changes.

In germline, CDR1 is PRHDT, CDR2 FYEKMQ (reference sequence). The CDR3 spans 16 residues. V lost 1 base and J lost 3, with 13 bases in between. Next came a second PCR, run for 7 to 11 cycles, which used a sample-barcoded 5' primer along with a J-beta primer mix. Each cDNA molecule received a tag from a template-switch adaptor that had 12 random nucleotides. TCRdb passed the 5' RACE reads through MiXCR, listing each CDR3 protein once. The data contain about 1.5 million distinct CDR3 sequences, around 42% of them singletons. As for this clonotype: The antigen is unknown.

The chain is built from TRBV13 and TRBJ2-1; D is possibly TRBD2 (6 bases). The sequencing sample was made of blood. The receptor's source is a woman younger than 35 in good health. CDR3: CASSLDGAGIYNEQFF. CDR3 in DNA: TGTGCCAGCAGCTTAGATGGGGCGGGGATCTACAATGAGCAGTTCTTC.